This TCR beta chain is from a study of blood T cell repertoires in COVID-19. Study summary: The cDNA or gDNA used as material had been derived from T cells, B-cell-depleted T cells, or PBMCs.

The germline gives CDR1 SNHLY, CDR2 FYNNEI. The CDR3 has 14 residues. Trimming took 5 bases from V and 3 from J; bases not matched to a gene: 2. Sequencing used immunoSEQ multiplex PCR; TCRdb keeps in-frame clones, though not all of them. This table holds approximately 210,000 clones, around 90% found once. In regard to this clone: Within the sample, other DNA sequences also encode this same CDR3.

The TCR comes from a man in his sixties or seventies with acute or convalescent COVID-19. The rearrangement uses TRBV2 and TRBJ2-7; 12 bases align to TRBD2. Sequencing used peripheral blood. CDR3 nucleotides: TGTGCCAGCAGTCGACTAGCGGGAGTCTACGAGCAGTACTTC. Protein: CASSRLAGVYEQYF.